This entry lists 2 T cell receptor beta chains sequenced from one sample in a study of T cell repertoires in cytomegalovirus infection. TCRdb reanalysed the reads using MiXCR and keeps one entry per CDR3 protein. The repertoire includes some 400,000 distinct CDR3 sequences, 30% to 40% of them detected once, and approximately 15% sits in the top ten. Sequenced sample: PBMCs. The receptors derive from a human donor in good health (CMV status not recorded). Some clones in this sample may be carry-over from other donors' samples.

V is TRBV11-2 and J is TRBJ2-6; no definite D call. The CDR3 extends over 14 amino acids. V gave up 2 bases and J gave up 4 bases, with 6 bases separating them. CDR1 SGHAT and CDR2 FQNNGV come from the germline V gene. DNA for the CDR3: TGTGCCAGCAGCTTACCTGCCGGGGCCAACGTCCTGACTTTC. Its translation is CASSLPAGANVLTF.

With regard to this clonotype: One junction end does not reproduce the germline sequence, and a read error may be involved. This chain joins TRBV7-8 and TRBJ2-7, with D unclear. The CDR3 runs 13 residues. CDR1 SGHVS and CDR2 FQNEAQ come from the germline V gene. CDR3 in amino acids: CDSSSIPSYEQYF. The CDR3 DNA is TGTGACAGCAGCTCAATACCCTCCTACGAGCAGTACTTC.